This T cell receptor (beta chain) is drawn from a study of blood T cell repertoires in COVID-19. Turning to the study itself: T cells, B-cell-depleted T cells, or PBMCs supplied cDNA or gDNA.

Measured with immunoSEQ multiplex PCR; TCRdb has only the in-frame clones, and not every one. The table has around 110,000 clones, around four fifths seen once. There are 14 residues in the CDR3. Germline assignment: CDR1 MNHEY and CDR2 SVGAGI. With V trimmed by 8 bases and J by 0 bases, 4 bases remained unmatched. The sample comprised peripheral blood. This chain links TRBV6-5 with TRBJ1-3; 7 bases agree with TRBD1. This TCR came from a woman in her 70s with acute or convalescent COVID-19. The CDR3 region has the DNA TGTGCCAGCCAAGACAGGGACTCTGGAAACACCATATATTTT. Protein sequence: CASQDRDSGNTIYF.